One sample yielded the 27 T cell receptor beta chains listed below, sequenced in a study of human T cells and chemical hapten exposure. Time point reported: patch test 1, 2 weeks after DPC sensitization. Treatment meaning: therapeutic diphenylcyclopropenone sensitization with weekly scalp DPC. TCRdb fed the RACE reads into MiXCR, producing one record per CDR3 protein. The data hold roughly 190,000 distinct CDR3 sequences, with 20% to 25% observed a single time. This material consisted of whole blood, taken in connection with sensitization to the hapten diphenylcyclopropenone (DPC). Receptors originate from a woman aged 45 to 65 with alopecia areata. Some clones in this sample may be carry-over from other donors' samples.

The CDR3 protein is CSVRGTDGREQFF. CDR3 DNA: TGCAGCGTTCGTGGGACCGATGGTCGTGAGCAGTTCTTC. The rearrangement uses TRBV29-1 and TRBJ2-1; TRBD1 or TRBD2 may be the D gene (5 bases each). V shed 5 bases and J shed 9 bases, with 17 bases lying between them. Per the germline V gene, CDR1 is SQVTM and CDR2 is ANQGSEA. The CDR3 length is 13 residues.

V and J are TRBV7-9 and TRBJ2-2; D is perhaps TRBD2 (5 bases). V lost 5 bases and J lost 0, with 10 bases in between. This CDR3 region has 15 residues. Germline CDR1 reads SEHNR; CDR2 reads FQNEAQ (reference sequence). CDR3 amino acids: CASSPMGANTGELFF. CDR3 nucleotide sequence: TGTGCCAGCAGCCCCATGGGAGCGAACACCGGGGAGCTGTTTTTT.

The chain uses TRBV6-1 and TRBJ1-1; D is ambiguous. V lost 6 bases, J lost 6 bases, and 8 bases lay in between. Germline values: CDR1 MNHNS, CDR2 SASEGT. CDR3 size: 11 residues. The CDR3 here is CASSFDAEAFF. The CDR3 DNA is TGTGCCAGCAGCTTTGACGCTGAAGCTTTCTTT.

The V and J genes are TRBV5-1 and TRBJ1-4; 12 bases match TRBD1. V was pared by 4 bases and J by 3 bases, with 7 bases of the junction left unmatched. The CDR3 covers 17 residues. Germline CDR1 is SGHRS and CDR2 is YFSETQ. The CDR3 reads CASSRDRGPGANEKLFF. The CDR3 bases are TGCGCCAGCAGCAGGGACAGGGGGCCCGGGGCTAATGAAAAACTGTTTTTT.

This clonotype has just a few counts. The chain's CDR3 is CASSLAGLAGVTYNEQFF. The DNA for the CDR3 is TGTGCCAGCAGCTTAGCGGGGCTAGCGGGAGTAACCTACAATGAGCAGTTCTTC. The chain recombines TRBV7-9 with TRBJ2-1; TRBD2 matches at 10 bases. The V and J ends lost 0 bases and 2 bases, in that order; junction bases with no gene match: 7. Germline CDR1 reads SEHNR; CDR2 reads FQNEAQ (reference sequence). The CDR3 is 18 residues long.

V gene TRBV24-1 combines with J gene TRBJ2-1, with D possibly matching TRBD2 (7 bases). The CDR3 covers 17 residues. The germline gives CDR1 KGHDR, CDR2 SFDVKD. V lost 5 bases to trimming and J lost 6 bases, with 22 bases between them. CDR3 coding DNA: TGTGCCACCAGTGGATCGGGGGGCGCTTTTGGGGGCAATGAGCAGTTCTTC. It codes for CATSGSGGAFGGNEQFF.

This clonotype was found a few times. The chain has TRBV5-1 and TRBJ2-1, with TRBD2 matching over 12 bases. V shed 4 bases, J shed 9 bases, and the junction held 11 bases outside the gene matches. There are 16 residues in the CDR3. Germline-derived CDR1 and CDR2 are SGHRS and YFSETQ. The CDR3: CASSPIRLAGVREQFF. Written as DNA, the CDR3 is TGCGCCAGCAGCCCGATTAGACTAGCGGGAGTCCGTGAGCAGTTCTTC.

The chain couples TRBV2 to TRBJ2-1; TRBD2 aligns across 12 bases. This CDR3 is built from 14 residues. Looked up from germline, CDR1 is SNHLY and CDR2 is FYNNEI. Trimming removed 10 bases from V and 10 bases from J; junction bases left unmatched: 11. The CDR3 bases are TGTGCCAACAGACAAGGACTAGCGGGAAGCGAGCAGTTCTTC. The encoded protein is CANRQGLAGSEQFF.

The sample holds one count of this clonotype. The junction departs from the called germline gene at one end, perhaps through a read error. The chain carries TRBV12-3 or TRBV12-4 and TRBJ1-4; D is possibly TRBD1 (5 bases). This CDR3 is built from 11 residues. The CDR3 loop reads CASSLGTSQRF. For the CDR3, the DNA is TGTGCCAGCAGTTTAGGGACATCACAGAGGTTT.

This clonotype occurred a few times. The V gene is TRBV5-1, the J gene TRBJ2-2; no clear D. The length of the CDR3 is 14 residues. The germline CDR1 and CDR2 sequences are SGHRS and YFSETQ. V was pared by 3 bases and J by 7 bases, with 13 bases between. CDR3: CASSSVGRSGELFF. In nucleotides, the CDR3 is TGCGCCAGCAGCTCCGTCGGTAGGAGCGGGGAGCTGTTTTTT.

This clonotype was picked up many times. This sequence joins TRBV6-1 and TRBJ2-1, with 13 bases identical to TRBD2. From germline, CDR1 is MNHNS and CDR2 SASEGT. The CDR3 totals 16 residues. The V segment lost 7 bases and the J segment 10 bases; nucleotides outside the gene matches: 13. The DNA for the CDR3 is TGTGCCAGCAAGGCCACCGGGACTAGCGGGATTGGCGAGCAGTTCTTC. Its protein is CASKATGTSGIGEQFF.

V usage is TRBV2 and J usage is TRBJ1-2, with TRBD1 as a possible D gene (6 bases). With 5 bases removed from V and 4 bases from J, the gap between germline ends came to 8 bases. The germline CDR1 and CDR2 sequences are SNHLY and FYNNEI. This CDR3 has 12 amino acids. CDR3 in DNA: TGTGCCAGCAGTACGGACAGCTATGGCTACACCTTC. Translating it yields CASSTDSYGYTF. Complete variable domain (other parts from reference TRBV2 and TRBJ1-2): EPEVTQTPSHQVTQMGQEVILRCVPISNHLYFYWYRQILGQKVEFLVSFYNNEISEKSEIFDDQFSVERPDGSNFTLKIRSTKLEDSAMYFCASSTDSYGYTFGSGTRLTVV.

This clonotype has just a few counts. V gene TRBV10-3 combines with J gene TRBJ2-1; D is perhaps TRBD2 (6 bases). Trimming cost V 0 bases and J 10 bases, with 13 bases left between them. The CDR3 runs 14 residues. The germline CDR1 and CDR2 sequences are ENHRY and SYGVKD. CDR3 DNA: TGTGCCATCAGTGAGTCGTTACTAGCAGAAGAGCAGTTCTTC. Its protein product is CAISESLLAEEQFF.

This chain links TRBV7-8 with TRBJ1-1, with TRBD1 matching 9 bases. This CDR3 comprises 15 residues. V was clipped by 5 bases and J by 0 bases; unmatched bases: 4. CDR1 SGHVS and CDR2 FQNEAQ come from the germline V gene. The chain's CDR3 is CASSARDRVNTEAFF. The CDR3 DNA reads TGTGCCAGCAGCGCCCGGGACAGGGTGAACACTGAAGCTTTCTTT.

This chain links TRBV12-3 or TRBV12-4 with TRBJ2-1, with D hard to call. CDR3 length equals 9 residues. Trimming removed 8 bases at V and 14 bases at J, with 10 bases between. The CDR3 here is CASDIEKFF. CDR3 sequence (DNA): TGTGCCAGCGACATCGAGAAGTTCTTC.

The chain is built from TRBV14 and TRBJ2-2; TRBD2 matches at 12 bases. J was trimmed by 5 bases and V by 2 bases; bases with no gene match: 3. Germline CDR1 is SGHDN and CDR2 is FVKESK. The CDR3 is made up of 16 amino acids. The CDR3 loop is CASSQRLAGATGELFF. The DNA for the CDR3 is TGTGCCAGCAGCCAACGACTAGCGGGAGCAACCGGGGAGCTGTTTTTT.

This clonotype occurred a few times. This chain uses TRBV11-1 with TRBJ2-1, with TRBD2 identical over 14 bases. The CDR3 is 15 residues long. Germline assignment: CDR1 SGHAT and CDR2 FQDESV (reference sequence). Trimming at V came to 7 bases and at J to 8 bases, leaving 7 bases not matched to a gene. CDR3 region: CASTTTSGRADEQFF. In DNA, the CDR3 is TGTGCCAGCACCACGACTAGCGGGAGGGCCGATGAGCAGTTCTTC.

This clonotype was observed a few times. The V and J genes are TRBV29-1 and TRBJ1-1; D is unresolved. Trimming left V 2 bases short and J 1 base short, with 11 bases between. The germline V gene has CDR1 SQVTM and CDR2 ANQGSEA. This CDR3 region has 14 residues. CDR3 bases: TGCAGCGTTGAAAACAGCCCCTCGAACACTGAAGCTTTCTTT. Translated: CSVENSPSNTEAFF.

This clonotype was observed a handful of times. The chain couples TRBV29-1 to TRBJ1-5, with D tentatively TRBD1 (6 bases). Germline CDR1 reads SQVTM; CDR2 reads ANQGSEA. The CDR3 sequence is 13 residues long. V was clipped by 5 bases and J by 4 bases, with 12 bases between them. Written as DNA, the CDR3 is TGCAGCGTTCTTACAGGGTTAAATCAGCCCCAGCATTTT. It is translated as CSVLTGLNQPQHF.

The chain is built from TRBV29-1 and TRBJ2-3, with 8 bases identical to TRBD2. CDR3 length: 13 amino acids. Trimming at V came to 7 bases and at J to 0 bases, leaving 3 bases not matched to a gene. CDR1 and CDR2 from the germline V gene are SQVTM and ANQGSEA. The CDR3 DNA follows: TGCAGCGCCAAGCGGGAGAGCACAGATACGCAGTATTTT. Translated, it gives CSAKRESTDTQYF.

This clonotype was seen a handful of times. The J gene is TRBJ2-3, the V gene TRBV11-1; D remains ambiguous. There are 15 residues in the CDR3. Germline V gene lookup returns CDR1 SGHAT and CDR2 FQDESV (reference sequence). Deletions cut 5 bases from V and 0 bases from J, with 12 bases between. The CDR3 bases are TGTGCCAGCAGCCCCGGTTCGTTCAGCACAGATACGCAGTATTTT. It codes for CASSPGSFSTDTQYF.

The chain recombines TRBV27 with TRBJ1-5, with unresolved D. V gave up 5 bases and J gave up 4 bases, with 9 bases separating them. This CDR3 spans 13 amino acids. The germline V gene has CDR1 MNHEY and CDR2 SMNVEV (reference sequence). The CDR3 bases are TGTGCCAGCAGTCCGGACTGGAATCAGCCCCAGCATTTT. This gives the protein CASSPDWNQPQHF.

The chain carries TRBV21-1 and TRBJ2-4; TRBD2 reflects the table's D call only, with no check against the DNA. TRBV21-1 is recorded as a pseudogene. The CDR3 loop spans 18 amino acids. CDR3 in DNA: TGTGCCAGCAGTTCTCGGGCCCGACTAGCGGGAGTGGGAAACATTCAGTACTTC. This gives the protein CASSSRARLAGVGNIQYF.

The V and J genes are TRBV13 and TRBJ2-7; 7 bases align to TRBD1. The CDR3 runs to 14 residues. Per the germline V gene, CDR1 is PRHDT and CDR2 is FYEKMQ (reference sequence). Trimming took 3 bases from V and 0 from J; bases not matched to a gene: 2. CDR3 coding DNA: TGTGCCAGCAGCTTGGGACAGCGCTCCTACGAGCAGTACTTC. Translation: CASSLGQRSYEQYF.

The CDR3: CSAKFVTGAYEQYF. CDR3 bases: TGCAGTGCTAAGTTCGTGACAGGGGCCTACGAGCAGTACTTC. The chain couples TRBV20-1 to TRBJ2-7; 8 nucleotides align to TRBD1. CDR3 length: 14 amino acids. V shed 4 bases and J 2 bases; nucleotides not matched to a gene: 7. Germline V CDR1 and CDR2: DFQATT, SNEGSKA (reference sequence).

The chain carries TRBV5-1 and TRBJ1-1; D possibly corresponds to TRBD1 (5 bases). Germline loops: CDR1 SGHRS, CDR2 YFSETQ. Trimming shortened V by 0 bases and J by 5 bases, and 14 bases separated the two germline ends. There are 15 residues in the CDR3. The CDR3 protein is CASSLEVGRRTEAFF. For the CDR3, the DNA is TGCGCCAGCAGCTTGGAGGTGGGGCGGAGAACTGAAGCTTTCTTT.

Relative to its sample, this clonotype is medium-sized. DNA for the CDR3: TGTGCCAGCAGGACCGATACCTCCGGATGGGCTTTCTTT. Amino acid sequence: CASRTDTSGWAFF. The chain employs TRBV6-1 and TRBJ1-1; D remains ambiguous. Per the germline V gene, CDR1 is MNHNS and CDR2 is SASEGT. Trimming took 6 bases from V and 11 from J, leaving 19 bases between them. The CDR3 loop spans 13 amino acids.